A selection of T cell receptor beta chains follows, all from one sample in a study of shared clonotypes between healthy human individuals. Some clones are missing from TCRdb's copy, which holds only in-frame ones; the method was immunoSEQ multiplex PCR. The table shows around 2,000,000 clones, with over 85% occurring only once. Material: naive CD4+ T cells sorted from blood. These receptors came from a young man in good health. The CDR3 runs from the conserved cysteine through the conserved F or W. D genes are given only for firm matches.

TRBJ2-1,TRBV29-1,TRBD2,CSVEAGGSHEQFF
TRBJ1-4,TRBV5-1,NA,CASSFGPATNEKLFF
TRBJ2-7,TRBV7-2,NA,CASSLWGEPYEQYF
TRBJ1-3,TRBV6-5,NA,CASSYEGSGNTIYF
TRBJ1-5,TRBV25-1,TRBD1,CASRGTGGNQPQHF
TRBJ2-3,TRBV9,NA,CASSVEVSTDTQYF
TRBJ2-5,TRBV5-1,NA,CASSLVAAKETQYF
TRBJ2-2,TRBV5-1,TRBD2,CASSPWGGGQSGELFF
TRBJ2-7,TRBV5-1,TRBD2,CASSPVRTSAYEQYF
TRBJ1-1,TRBV7-8,NA,CASSLVGVNTEAFF
TRBJ2-7,TRBV5-6,NA,CASSLAWGYEQYF
TRBJ2-5,TRBV18,NA,CASSPDIAETQYF
TRBJ2-7,TRBV18,NA,CASSPQEAGEQYF
TRBJ2-2,TRBV11-3,TRBD1,CASSLNRGTGELFF
TRBJ2-7,TRBV10-1,TRBD2,CASSEGIAGPYEQYF
TRBJ1-5,TRBV29-1,NA,CSVEEGNQPQHF
TRBJ2-2,TRBV29-1,NA,CSVGGRIAGELFF
NA,TRBV10-3,TRBD2,CAIGPGGRTYEQYF
TRBJ1-6,TRBV7-9,TRBD1,CASSLYTGGVGGPPLHF
TRBJ2-1,TRBV2,TRBD2,CASSEEPVGLAGGPRVNEQFF
TRBJ1-1,TRBV4-1,NA,CASSPPRRDTEAFF
TRBJ2-5,TRBV15,NA,CATSRDGKETQYF
TRBJ1-3,TRBV27,NA,CASRSRAKAGNTIYF
TRBJ1-2,TRBV27,NA,CASSPPLGSYTF
TRBJ2-7,TRBV5-6,NA,CASSPRAGLNYEQYF
TRBJ2-7,TRBV27,TRBD1,CASGRDRNNQNYEQYF
TRBJ1-5,TRBV6-5,NA,CASSYSGLSNQPQHF
TRBJ1-6,TRBV7-2,NA,CASSIPGTSTLHF
TRBJ1-1,TRBV7-2,NA,CASSLVVGNTEAFF
TRBJ1-1,TRBV11-2,NA,CASSSTGMYTEAFF
TRBJ2-3,TRBV9,NA,CASSVEMGTDTQYF
TRBJ2-2,TRBV25-1,NA,CASRENTGELFF
TRBJ2-7,TRBV28,NA,CASSRTPMLNEQYF
TRBJ2-3,TRBV7-9,TRBD2,CASSPRTSRTDTQYF